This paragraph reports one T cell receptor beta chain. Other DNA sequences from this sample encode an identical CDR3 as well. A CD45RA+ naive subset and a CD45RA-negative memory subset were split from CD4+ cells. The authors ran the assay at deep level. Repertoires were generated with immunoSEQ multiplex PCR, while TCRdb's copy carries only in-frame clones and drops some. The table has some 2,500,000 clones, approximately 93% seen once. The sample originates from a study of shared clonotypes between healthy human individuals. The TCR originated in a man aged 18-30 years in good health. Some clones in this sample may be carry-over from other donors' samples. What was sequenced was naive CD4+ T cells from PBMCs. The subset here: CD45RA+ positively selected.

The CDR3 protein is CASSLAGTGPYEQYF. CDR3 nucleotides: TGCGCCAGCAGCTTGGCAGGGACAGGCCCCTACGAGCAGTACTTC. The rearrangement links TRBV5-1 to TRBJ2-7; 8 positions agree with TRBD1. Germline CDR1 reads SGHRS; CDR2 reads YFSETQ. V shed 0 bases, J shed 2 bases, and the junction held 4 bases outside the gene matches. This CDR3 has 15 amino acids.